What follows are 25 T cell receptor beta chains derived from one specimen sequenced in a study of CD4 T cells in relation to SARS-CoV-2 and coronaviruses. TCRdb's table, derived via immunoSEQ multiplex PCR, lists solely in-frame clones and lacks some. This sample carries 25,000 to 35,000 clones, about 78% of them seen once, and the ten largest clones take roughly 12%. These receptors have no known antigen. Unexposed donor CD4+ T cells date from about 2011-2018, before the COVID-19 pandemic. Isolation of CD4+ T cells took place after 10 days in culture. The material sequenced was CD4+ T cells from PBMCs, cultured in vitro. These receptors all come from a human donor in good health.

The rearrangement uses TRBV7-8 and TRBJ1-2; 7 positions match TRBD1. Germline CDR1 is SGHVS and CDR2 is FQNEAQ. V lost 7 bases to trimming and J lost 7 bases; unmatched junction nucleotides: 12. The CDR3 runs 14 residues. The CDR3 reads CASNPGGHAGGYTF. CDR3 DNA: TGTGCCAGCAATCCAGGGGGACACGCAGGTGGCTACACCTTC.

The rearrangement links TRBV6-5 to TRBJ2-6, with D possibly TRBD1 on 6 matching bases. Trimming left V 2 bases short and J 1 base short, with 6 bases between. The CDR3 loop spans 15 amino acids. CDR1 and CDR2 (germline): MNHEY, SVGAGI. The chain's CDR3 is CASSYRGSGANVLTF. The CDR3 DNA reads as TGTGCCAGCAGTTACAGGGGGTCTGGGGCCAACGTCCTGACTTTC.

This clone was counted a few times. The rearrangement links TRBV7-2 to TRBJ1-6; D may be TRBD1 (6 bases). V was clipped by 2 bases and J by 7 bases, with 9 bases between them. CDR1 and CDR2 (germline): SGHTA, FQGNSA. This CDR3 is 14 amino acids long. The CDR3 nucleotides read TGTGCCAGCAGCTTAAGGACAGCAAATTCACCCCTCCACTTT. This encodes CASSLRTANSPLHF.

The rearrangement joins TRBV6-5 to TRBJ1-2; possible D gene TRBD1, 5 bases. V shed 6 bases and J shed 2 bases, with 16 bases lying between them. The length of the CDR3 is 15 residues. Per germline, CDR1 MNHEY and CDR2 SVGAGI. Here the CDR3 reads CASRRGGEENYGYTF. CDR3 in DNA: TGTGCCAGCAGGCGTGGGGGGGAGGAGAACTATGGCTACACCTTC.

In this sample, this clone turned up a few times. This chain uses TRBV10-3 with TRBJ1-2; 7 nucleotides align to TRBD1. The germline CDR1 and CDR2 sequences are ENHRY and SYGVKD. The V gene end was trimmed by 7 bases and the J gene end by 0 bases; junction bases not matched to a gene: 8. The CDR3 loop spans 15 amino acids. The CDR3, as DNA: TGTGCCATCAACGCGGGACAGACGTCTAACTATGGCTACACCTTC. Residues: CAINAGQTSNYGYTF.

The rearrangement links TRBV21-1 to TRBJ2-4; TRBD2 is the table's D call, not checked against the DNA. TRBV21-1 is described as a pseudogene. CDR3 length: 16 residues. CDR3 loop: CASSKGFAGGLNIQYF. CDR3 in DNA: TGTGCCAGCAGCAAAGGATTTGCGGGAGGTTTGAACATTCAGTACTTC.

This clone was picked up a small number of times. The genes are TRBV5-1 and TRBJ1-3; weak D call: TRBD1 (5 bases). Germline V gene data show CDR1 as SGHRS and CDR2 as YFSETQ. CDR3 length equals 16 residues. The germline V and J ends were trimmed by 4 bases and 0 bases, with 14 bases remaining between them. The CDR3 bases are TGCGCCAGCAGCCTGGGGCCCGACCACTCTGGAAACACCATATATTTT. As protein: CASSLGPDHSGNTIYF. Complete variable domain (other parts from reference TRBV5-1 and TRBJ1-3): KAGVTQTPRYLIKTRGQQVTLSCSPISGHRSVSWYQQTPGQGLQFLFEYFSETQRNKGNFPGRFSGRQFSNSRSEMNVSTLELGDSALYLCASSLGPDHSGNTIYFGEGSWLTVV.

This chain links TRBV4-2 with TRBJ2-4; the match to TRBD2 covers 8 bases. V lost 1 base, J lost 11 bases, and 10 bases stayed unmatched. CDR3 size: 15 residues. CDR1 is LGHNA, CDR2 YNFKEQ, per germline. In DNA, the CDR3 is TGTGCCAGCAGCCAAGTTGGGAATAGCGGGAACCTTCAGTACTTC. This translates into CASSQVGNSGNLQYF.

The CDR3 loop reads CASSYRGLLSGNTIYF. DNA for the CDR3: TGCGCCAGCAGCTACAGGGGATTGCTGTCTGGAAACACCATATATTTT. This chain joins TRBV4-1 and TRBJ1-3; 7 positions agree with TRBD1. The CDR3 runs 16 residues. CDR1 is MGHRA, CDR2 YSYEKL, per germline. V gave up 5 bases and J gave up 1 base; unmatched junction bases: 8.

The CDR3 is CASSPRSGNTIYF. CDR3 coding DNA: TGTGCCAGCAGCCCCCGATCTGGAAACACCATATATTTT. The chain recombines TRBV12-3 or TRBV12-4 with TRBJ1-3; D gene unclear. V was clipped by 6 bases and J by 1 base, with 7 bases between them. CDR3 length equals 13 residues.

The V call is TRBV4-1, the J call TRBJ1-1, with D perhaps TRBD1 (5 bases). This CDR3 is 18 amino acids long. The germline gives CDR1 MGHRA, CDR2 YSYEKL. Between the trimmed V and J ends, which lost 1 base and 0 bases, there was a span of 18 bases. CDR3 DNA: TGCGCCAGCAGCCAAGGGGGACCCCTATGGGGCCTGAACACTGAAGCTTTCTTT. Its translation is CASSQGGPLWGLNTEAFF.

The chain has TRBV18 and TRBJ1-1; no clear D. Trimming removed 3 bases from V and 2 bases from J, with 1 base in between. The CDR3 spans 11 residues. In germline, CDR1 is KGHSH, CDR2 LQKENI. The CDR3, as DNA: TGTGCCAGCTCACCTAACACTGAAGCTTTCTTT. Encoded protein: CASSPNTEAFF.

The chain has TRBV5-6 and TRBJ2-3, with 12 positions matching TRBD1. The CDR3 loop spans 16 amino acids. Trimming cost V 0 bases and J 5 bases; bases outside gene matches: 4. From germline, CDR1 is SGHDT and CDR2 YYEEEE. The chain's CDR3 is CASSLGDRGQLDTQYF. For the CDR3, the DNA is TGTGCCAGCAGCTTGGGGGACAGGGGGCAACTAGATACGCAGTATTTT. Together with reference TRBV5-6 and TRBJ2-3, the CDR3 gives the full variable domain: DAGVTQSPTHLIKTRGQQVTLRCSPKSGHDTVSWYQQALGQGPQFIFQYYEEEERQRGNFPDRFSGHQFPNYSSELNVNALLLGDSALYLCASSLGDRGQLDTQYFGPGTRLTVL.

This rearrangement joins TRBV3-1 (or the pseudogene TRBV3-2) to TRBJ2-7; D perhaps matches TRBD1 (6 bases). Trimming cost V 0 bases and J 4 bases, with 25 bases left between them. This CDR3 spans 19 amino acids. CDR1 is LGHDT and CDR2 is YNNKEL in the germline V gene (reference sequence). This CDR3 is CASSQDAGTLSSHLYEQYF. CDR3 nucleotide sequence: TGTGCCAGCAGCCAAGATGCTGGGACACTAAGTAGCCATCTATACGAGCAGTACTTC.

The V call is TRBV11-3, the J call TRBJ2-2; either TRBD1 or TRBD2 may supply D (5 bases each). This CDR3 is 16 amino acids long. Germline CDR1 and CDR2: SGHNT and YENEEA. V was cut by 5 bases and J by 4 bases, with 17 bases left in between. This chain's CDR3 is CASSPGTGTSTGELFF. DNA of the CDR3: TGTGCCAGCAGCCCGGGTACTGGGACCAGCACCGGGGAGCTGTTTTTT.

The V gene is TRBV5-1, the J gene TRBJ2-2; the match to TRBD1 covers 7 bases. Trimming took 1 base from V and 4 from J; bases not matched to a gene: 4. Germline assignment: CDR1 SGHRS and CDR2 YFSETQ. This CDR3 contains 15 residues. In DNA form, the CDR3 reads TGCGCCAGCAGCTTGCCCAGGGGGAGCACCGGGGAGCTGTTTTTT. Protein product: CASSLPRGSTGELFF.

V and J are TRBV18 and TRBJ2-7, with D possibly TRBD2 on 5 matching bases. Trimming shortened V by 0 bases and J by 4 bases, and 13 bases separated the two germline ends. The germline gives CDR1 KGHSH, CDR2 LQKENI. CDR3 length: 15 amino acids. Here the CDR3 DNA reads TGTGCCAGCTCACCACCAGGGAGAGGTCGGTACGAGCAGTACTTC. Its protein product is CASSPPGRGRYEQYF.

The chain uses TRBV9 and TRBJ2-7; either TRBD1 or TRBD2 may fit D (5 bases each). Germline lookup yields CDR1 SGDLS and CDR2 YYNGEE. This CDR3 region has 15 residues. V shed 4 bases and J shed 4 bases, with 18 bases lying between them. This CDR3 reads CASSPPWSEGYEQYF. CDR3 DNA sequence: TGTGCCAGCAGCCCCCCCTGGAGCGAGGGGTACGAGCAGTACTTC.

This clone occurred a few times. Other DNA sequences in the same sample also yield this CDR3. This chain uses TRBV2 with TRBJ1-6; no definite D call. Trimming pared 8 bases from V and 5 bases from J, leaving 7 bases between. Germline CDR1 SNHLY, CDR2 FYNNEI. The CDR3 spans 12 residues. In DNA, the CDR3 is TGTGCCAGCGGGCAGAATAATTCACCCCTCCACTTT. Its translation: CASGQNNSPLHF.

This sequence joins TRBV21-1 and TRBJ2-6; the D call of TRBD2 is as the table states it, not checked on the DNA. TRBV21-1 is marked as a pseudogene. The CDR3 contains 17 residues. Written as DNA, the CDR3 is TGTGCCACCCAGAGGGCAGAAGGCTCTCCTCGGGCCAACGTCCTGACTTTC. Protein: CATQRAEGSPRANVLTF.

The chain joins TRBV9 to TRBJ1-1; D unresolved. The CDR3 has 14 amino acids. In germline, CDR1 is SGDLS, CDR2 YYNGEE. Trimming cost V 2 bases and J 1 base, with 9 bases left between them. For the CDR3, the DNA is TGTGCCAGCAGCGTCAGCGATGCGAACACTGAAGCTTTCTTT. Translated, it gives CASSVSDANTEAFF.

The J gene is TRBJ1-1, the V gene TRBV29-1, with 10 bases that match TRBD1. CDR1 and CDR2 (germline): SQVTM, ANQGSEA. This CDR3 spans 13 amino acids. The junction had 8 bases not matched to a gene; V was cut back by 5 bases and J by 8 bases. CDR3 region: CSVHAGGQGEAFF. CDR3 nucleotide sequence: TGCAGCGTTCACGCCGGGGGACAGGGGGAAGCTTTCTTT.

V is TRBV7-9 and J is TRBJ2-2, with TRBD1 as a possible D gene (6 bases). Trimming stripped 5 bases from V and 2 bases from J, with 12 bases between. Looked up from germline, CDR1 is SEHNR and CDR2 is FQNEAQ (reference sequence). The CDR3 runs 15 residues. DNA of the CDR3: TGTGCCAGCAGCCAGATGGACAGCAACACCGGGGAGCTGTTTTTT. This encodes CASSQMDSNTGELFF.

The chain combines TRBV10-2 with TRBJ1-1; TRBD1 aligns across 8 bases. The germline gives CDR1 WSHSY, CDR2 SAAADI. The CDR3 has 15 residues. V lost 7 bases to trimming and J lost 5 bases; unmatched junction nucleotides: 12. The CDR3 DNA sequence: TGCGCCAGCAACCAAGGACAGGGAGGTATTACTGAAGCTTTCTTT. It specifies CASNQGQGGITEAFF.

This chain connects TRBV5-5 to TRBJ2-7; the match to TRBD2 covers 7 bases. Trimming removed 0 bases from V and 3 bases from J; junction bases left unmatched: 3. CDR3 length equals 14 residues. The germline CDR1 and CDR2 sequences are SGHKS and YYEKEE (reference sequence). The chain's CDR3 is CASSLGLAVYEQYF. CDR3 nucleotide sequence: TGTGCCAGCAGCTTGGGGCTAGCGGTCTACGAGCAGTACTTC.